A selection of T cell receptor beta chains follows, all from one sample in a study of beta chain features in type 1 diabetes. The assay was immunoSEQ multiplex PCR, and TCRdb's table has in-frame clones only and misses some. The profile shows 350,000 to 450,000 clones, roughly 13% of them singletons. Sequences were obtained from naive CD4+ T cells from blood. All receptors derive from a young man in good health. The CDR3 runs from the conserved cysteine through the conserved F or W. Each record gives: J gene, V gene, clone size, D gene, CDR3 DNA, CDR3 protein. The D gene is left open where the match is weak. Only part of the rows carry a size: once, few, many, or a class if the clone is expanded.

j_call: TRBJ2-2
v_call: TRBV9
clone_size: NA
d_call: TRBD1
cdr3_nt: TGTGCCAGCAGCCGGGACAGCCGGGACACCGGGGAGCTGTTTTTT
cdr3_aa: CASSRDSRDTGELFF

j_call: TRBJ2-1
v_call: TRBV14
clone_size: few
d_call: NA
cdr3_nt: TGTGCCAGCAGCCAAGAATTTAATGAGCAGTTCTTC
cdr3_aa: CASSQEFNEQFF

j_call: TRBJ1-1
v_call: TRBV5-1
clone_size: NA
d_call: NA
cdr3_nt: TGCGCCAGCAGCTTGGTGGCCGGGGTCACTGAAGCTTTCTTT
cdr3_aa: CASSLVAGVTEAFF

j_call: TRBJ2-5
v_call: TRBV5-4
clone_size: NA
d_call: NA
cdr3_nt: TGTGCCAGCACCGACGGTCGGGGGGCACGAGAGACCCAGTACTTC
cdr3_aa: CASTDGRGARETQYF

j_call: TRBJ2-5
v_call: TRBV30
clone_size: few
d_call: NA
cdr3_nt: TGTGCCTGGGCGGGGTTTCCGAAGCAAGAGACCCAGTACTTC
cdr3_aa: CAWAGFPKQETQYF

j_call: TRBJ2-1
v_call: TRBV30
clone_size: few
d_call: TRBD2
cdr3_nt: TGTGCCTGGAGAAACCCTTTTCCTACTAGCGGGAGTCATCACAATGAGCAGTTCTTC
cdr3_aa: CAWRNPFPTSGSHHNEQFF

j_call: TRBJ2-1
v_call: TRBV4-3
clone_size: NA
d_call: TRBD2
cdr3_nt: TGCGCCAGCAGCCAAGCTCTCGGGGCGGGAGTGTTGGGCACCAATGAGCAGTTCTTC
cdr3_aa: CASSQALGAGVLGTNEQFF

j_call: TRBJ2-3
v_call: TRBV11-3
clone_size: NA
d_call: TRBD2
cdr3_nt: TGTGCCAGCAGCGCCGCGGGGGTCACAGATACGCAGTATTTT
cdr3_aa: CASSAAGVTDTQYF

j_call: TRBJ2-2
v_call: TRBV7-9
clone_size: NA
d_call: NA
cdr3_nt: TGTGCCAGCAGCTTGACAGGCTCGCGAATGAACACCGGGGAGCTGTTTTTT
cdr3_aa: CASSLTGSRMNTGELFF

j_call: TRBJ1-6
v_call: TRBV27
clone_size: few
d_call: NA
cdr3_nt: TGTGCCAGCAGTTACGAGGCAGGGGCGGCCCTCCACTTT
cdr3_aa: CASSYEAGAALHF

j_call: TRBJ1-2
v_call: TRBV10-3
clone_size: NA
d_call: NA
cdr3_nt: TGTGCCACCGCCGGCGAGATCTATGGCTACACCTTC
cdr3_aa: CATAGEIYGYTF

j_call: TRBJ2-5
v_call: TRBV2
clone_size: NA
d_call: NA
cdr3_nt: TGTGCCAGCAGTGATAGGAGGCAGGAGACCCAGTACTTC
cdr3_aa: CASSDRRQETQYF

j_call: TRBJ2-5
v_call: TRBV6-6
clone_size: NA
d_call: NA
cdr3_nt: TGTGCCAGCAGTTACGCGGCCGGAGAGACCCAGTACTTC
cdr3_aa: CASSYAAGETQYF

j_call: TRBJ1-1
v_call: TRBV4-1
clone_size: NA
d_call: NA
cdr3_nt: TGCGCCAGCAGAACCTTACGGACGAACAGAAGTCATCTTGAAGCTTTCTTT
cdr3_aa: CASRTLRTNRSHLEAFF

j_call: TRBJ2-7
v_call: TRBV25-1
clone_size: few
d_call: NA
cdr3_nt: TGTGCCAGCAGTGCGGCCGGCTCCTACGAGCAGTACTTC
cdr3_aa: CASSAAGSYEQYF

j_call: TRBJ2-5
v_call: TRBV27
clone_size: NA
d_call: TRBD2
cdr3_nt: TGTGCCAGCAGACCTCACGGGACTAGCGAACAAGAGACCCAGTACTTC
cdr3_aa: CASRPHGTSEQETQYF

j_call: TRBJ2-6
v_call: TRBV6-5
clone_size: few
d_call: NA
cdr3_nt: TGTGCCAGCAGTTACTCGAGGGCGTCTGGGGCCAACGTCCTGACTTTC
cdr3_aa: CASSYSRASGANVLTF

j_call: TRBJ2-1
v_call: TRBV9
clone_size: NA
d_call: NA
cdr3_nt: TGTGCCAGCAGCCCCGACAGAAGCTCCTACAATGAGCAGTTCTTC
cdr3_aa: CASSPDRSSYNEQFF

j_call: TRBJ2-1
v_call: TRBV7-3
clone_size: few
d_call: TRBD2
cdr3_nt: TGTGCCAGCACCACTCGGACTAGCGGGAGGGCCGGTTACAATGAGCAGTTCTTC
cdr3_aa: CASTTRTSGRAGYNEQFF

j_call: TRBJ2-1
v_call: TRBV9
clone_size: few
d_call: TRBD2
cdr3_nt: TGTGCCAGCAGCAAAGAGGGCGGGAGCTACAATGAGCAGTTCTTC
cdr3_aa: CASSKEGGSYNEQFF

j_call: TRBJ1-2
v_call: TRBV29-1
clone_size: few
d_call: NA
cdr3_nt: TGCAGCGTTGCATTTGAGGGTTTATTTGGAGGCTACACCTTC
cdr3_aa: CSVAFEGLFGGYTF

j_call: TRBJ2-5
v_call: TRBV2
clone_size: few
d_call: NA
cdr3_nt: TGTGCCAGCGGCGCACCGGGCACTAAAGAGACCCAGTACTTC
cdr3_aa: CASGAPGTKETQYF

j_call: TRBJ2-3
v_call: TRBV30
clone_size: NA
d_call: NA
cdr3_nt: TGTGCCTGGAGTGTAGGTGGGATGACAGATACGCAGTATTTT
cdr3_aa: CAWSVGGMTDTQYF

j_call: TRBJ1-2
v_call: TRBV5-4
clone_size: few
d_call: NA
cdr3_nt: TGTGCCAGCAGCCCACGGACGGGGAATTTCGGGTATGGCTACACCTTC
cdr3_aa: CASSPRTGNFGYGYTF

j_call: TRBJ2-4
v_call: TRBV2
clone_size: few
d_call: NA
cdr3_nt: TGTGCCAGCAGCGGACAAGGCGGAGGCAAAAACATTCAGTACTTC
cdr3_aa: CASSGQGGGKNIQYF

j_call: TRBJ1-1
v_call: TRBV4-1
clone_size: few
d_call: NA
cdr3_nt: TGCGCCAGCAGCCAAGTCCACGGGCCTGTGCGAGCTTTCTTT
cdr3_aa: CASSQVHGPVRAFF

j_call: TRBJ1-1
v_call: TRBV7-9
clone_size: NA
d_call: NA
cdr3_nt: TGTGCCAGCAGCTTAAGGGTAATCAGGAACACTGAAGCTTTCTTT
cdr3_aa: CASSLRVIRNTEAFF

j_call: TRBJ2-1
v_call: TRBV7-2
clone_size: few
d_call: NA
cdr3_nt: TGTGCCAGCAGCTTAATCCCTGATTCCTACAATGAGCAGTTCTTC
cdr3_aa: CASSLIPDSYNEQFF

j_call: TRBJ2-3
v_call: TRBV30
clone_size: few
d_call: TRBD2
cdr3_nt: TGTGCCTGGAGGGGACTAACACCTAGCACAGATACGCAGTATTTT
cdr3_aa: CAWRGLTPSTDTQYF

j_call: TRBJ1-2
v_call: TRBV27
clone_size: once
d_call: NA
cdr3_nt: TGTGCCAGCAGTTTATCTGTGGGGGGCGGCATCTATGGCTACACCTTC
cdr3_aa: CASSLSVGGGIYGYTF

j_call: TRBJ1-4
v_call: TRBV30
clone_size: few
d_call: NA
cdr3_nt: TGTGCCTGGAGTGTACTGGCCGCGGATGAAAAACTGTTTTTT
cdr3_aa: CAWSVLAADEKLFF

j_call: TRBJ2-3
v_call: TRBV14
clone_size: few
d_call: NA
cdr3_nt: TGTGCCAGCAGCAACTTGACGAGCACAGATACGCAGTATTTT
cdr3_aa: CASSNLTSTDTQYF

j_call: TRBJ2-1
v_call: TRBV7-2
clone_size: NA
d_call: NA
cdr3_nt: TGTGCCAGCAGCTCCGGAGTTCTCAATGAGCAGTTCTTC
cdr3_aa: CASSSGVLNEQFF

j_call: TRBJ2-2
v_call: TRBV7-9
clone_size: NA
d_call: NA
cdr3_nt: TGTGCCAGCAGCTCATTCACCGGGGAGCTGTTTTTT
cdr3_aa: CASSSFTGELFF

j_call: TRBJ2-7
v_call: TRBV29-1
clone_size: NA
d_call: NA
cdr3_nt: TGCAGCGTTTTCGCACTGGGGGGGCTTAACTACGAGCAGTACTTC
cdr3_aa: CSVFALGGLNYEQYF

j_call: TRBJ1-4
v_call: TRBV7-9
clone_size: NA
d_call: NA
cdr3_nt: TGTGCCAGCAGCCCACGGGACCGAAGAGATGAAAAACTGTTTTTT
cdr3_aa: CASSPRDRRDEKLFF

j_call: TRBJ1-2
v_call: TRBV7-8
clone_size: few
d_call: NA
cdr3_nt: TGTGCCAGCAGCTTAGGTGGAGCTAACTATGGCTACACCTTC
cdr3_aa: CASSLGGANYGYTF

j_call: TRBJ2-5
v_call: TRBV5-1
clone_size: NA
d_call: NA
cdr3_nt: TGCGCCAGCAGCTTGAGGGCGGGAGAGACCCAGTACTTC
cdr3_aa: CASSLRAGETQYF

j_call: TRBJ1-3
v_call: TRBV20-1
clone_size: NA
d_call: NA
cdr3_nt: TGCAGTGTGGGAAACACCATATATTTT
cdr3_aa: CSVGNTIYF

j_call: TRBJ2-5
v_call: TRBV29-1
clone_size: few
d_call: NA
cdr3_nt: TGCAGCGGGGCGGGGACAGACCAAGAGACCCAGTACTTC
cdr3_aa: CSGAGTDQETQYF

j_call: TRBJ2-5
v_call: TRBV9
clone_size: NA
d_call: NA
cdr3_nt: TGTGCCAGCAGCGTAGCGGGAGAGATGTTTAGGGGGACCCAGTACTTC
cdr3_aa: CASSVAGEMFRGTQYF

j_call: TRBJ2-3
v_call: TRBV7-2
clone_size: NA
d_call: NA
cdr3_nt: TGTGCCAGCAGCTTAGTTGGGGGTCCCATCGCAGATACGCAGTATTTT
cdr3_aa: CASSLVGGPIADTQYF